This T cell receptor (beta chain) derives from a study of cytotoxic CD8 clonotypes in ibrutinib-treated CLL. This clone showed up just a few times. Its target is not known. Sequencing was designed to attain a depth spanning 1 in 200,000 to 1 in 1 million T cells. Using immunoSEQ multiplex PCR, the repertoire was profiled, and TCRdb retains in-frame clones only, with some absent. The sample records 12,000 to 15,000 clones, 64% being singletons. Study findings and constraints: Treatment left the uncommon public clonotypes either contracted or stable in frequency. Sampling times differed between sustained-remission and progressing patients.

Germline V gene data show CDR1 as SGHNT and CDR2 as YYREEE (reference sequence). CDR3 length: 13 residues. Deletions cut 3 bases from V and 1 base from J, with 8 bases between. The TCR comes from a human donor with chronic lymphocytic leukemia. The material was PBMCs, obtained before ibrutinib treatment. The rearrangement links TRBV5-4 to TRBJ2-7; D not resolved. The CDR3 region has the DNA TGTGCCAGCAGCTGGACCCATTCCTACGAGCAGTACTTC. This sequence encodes CASSWTHSYEQYF.